Here is one TCR beta chain with its context. Its target is not known. The germline V gene has CDR1 LNHNV and CDR2 YYDKDF (reference sequence). The CDR3 contains 17 residues. With V trimmed by 0 bases and J by 0 bases, 8 bases remained unmatched. In TCRdb, the 5' RACE reads were re-called with MiXCR into one record per CDR3 protein. The repertoire holds roughly 1.6 million distinct CDR3 sequences, roughly 35% seen once, with over 0.25% in the top ten. This sample is drawn from a study of identical twins. General study points: Part of the zero-insertion signal could reflect confounding by invariant MAIT and iNKT cells.

Input material: cord blood. This chain uses TRBV15 with TRBJ2-7; the match to TRBD2 covers 7 bases. The receptor comes from a newborn girl in good health. CDR3 in amino acids: CATSRDKASGSSYEQYF. Written as DNA, the CDR3 is TGTGCCACCAGCAGAGATAAGGCTAGCGGTAGCTCCTACGAGCAGTACTTC.